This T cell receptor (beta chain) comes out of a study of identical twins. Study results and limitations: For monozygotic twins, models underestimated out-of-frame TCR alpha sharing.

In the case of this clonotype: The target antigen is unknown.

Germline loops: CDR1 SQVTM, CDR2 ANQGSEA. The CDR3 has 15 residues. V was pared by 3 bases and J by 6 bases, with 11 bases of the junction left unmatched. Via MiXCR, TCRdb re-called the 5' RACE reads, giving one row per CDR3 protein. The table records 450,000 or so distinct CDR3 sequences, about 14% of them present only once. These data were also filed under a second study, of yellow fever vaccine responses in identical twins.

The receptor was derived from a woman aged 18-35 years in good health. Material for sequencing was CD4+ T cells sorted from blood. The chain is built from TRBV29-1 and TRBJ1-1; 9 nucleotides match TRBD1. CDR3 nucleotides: TGCAGCGTTGACCGGGACAGGGCGTATAGCGCTGAAGCTTTCTTT. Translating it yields CSVDRDRAYSAEAFF.